Below, 30 T cell receptor beta chains from the same sample are listed, as sequenced in a study of long-term antiretroviral therapy in people with HIV (dated by TCRdb to between 2021 and 2024). The immunoSEQ hsTCRB v3.0 assay was used at survey level resolution to sequence the TRB variable region. TCRdb holds this immuneACCESS table with in-frame rearrangements only. Some clones are missing; in checked studies, unresolved V genes explain under half, and the rest has no known cause. This sample holds 21,000 or so clones; roughly 80% were observed only once. Of the sample, less than 6% falls within the top ten clones. Sequenced here: unsorted PBMCs, sampled 0.3 years after starting antiretroviral therapy. Receptors were obtained from a man aged 45 to 65 with HIV.

Here the CDR3 reads CASSQRIGNQPQHF. CDR3 sequence (DNA): TGTGCCAGCAGTCAGAGAATAGGCAATCAGCCCCAGCATTTT. The rearrangement links TRBV27 to TRBJ1-5; D is uncertain. CDR3 length: 14 residues. Trimming left V 5 bases short and J 2 bases short, with 10 bases between. Looked up from germline, CDR1 is MNHEY and CDR2 is SMNVEV (reference sequence).

The chain carries TRBV7-2 and TRBJ2-7; 9 bases map to TRBD2. Germline trimming cut 4 bases from V and 2 bases from J; bases unmatched to any gene: 9. There are 16 residues in the CDR3. CDR1 SGHTA and CDR2 FQGNSA come from the germline V gene. This chain's CDR3 is CASSSSGGLAAYEQYF. In DNA form, the CDR3 reads TGTGCCAGCAGCTCATCAGGGGGACTAGCCGCCTACGAGCAGTACTTC.

The chain recombines TRBV15 with TRBJ2-1; 12 positions agree with TRBD2. The CDR3 runs 15 residues. Germline V gene lookup returns CDR1 LNHNV and CDR2 YYDKDF (reference sequence). Trimming cost V 0 bases and J 8 bases; bases outside gene matches: 2. The chain's CDR3 is CATSRDLAGGYEQFF. CDR3 nucleotides: TGTGCCACCAGCAGAGACCTAGCGGGGGGGTATGAGCAGTTCTTC.

The chain couples TRBV4-3 to TRBJ1-2; possible D gene TRBD1, 6 bases. The CDR3 is made up of 15 amino acids. The V gene lost 1 base and the J gene lost 5 bases, with 14 bases spanning the gap. CDR1 is LGHNA and CDR2 is YSLEER in the germline V gene. The CDR3 sequence: CASSQVGGGLYGYTF. CDR3 nucleotide sequence: TGCGCCAGCAGCCAAGTTGGAGGGGGGTTATATGGCTACACCTTC.

This sequence joins TRBV5-1 and TRBJ1-1, with D hard to call. The V gene's germline CDR1 is SGHRS and CDR2 YFSETQ. With 1 base removed from V and 7 bases from J, the gap between germline ends came to 8 bases. There are 12 residues in the CDR3. The CDR3 DNA sequence: TGCGCCAGCAGCTTGCCCCCGAATGAAGCTTTCTTT. This translates into CASSLPPNEAFF.

CDR3: CASSLVTVWRPQHF. The CDR3 nucleotides are TGTGCCAGCAGCTTGGTGACAGTTTGGCGGCCCCAGCATTTT. The chain is built from TRBV5-6 and TRBJ1-5, with a possible D match to TRBD1 (5 bases). The CDR3 totals 14 residues. The germline V gene has CDR1 SGHDT and CDR2 YYEEEE. V was shortened by 0 bases and J by 9 bases, with 13 bases between the two germline ends.

There are a few counts of this clone. The gene calls are TRBV19 and TRBJ1-2, with 7 bases identical to TRBD1. After removal of 4 bases from V and 8 bases from J, the junction contained 10 bases not matched to a gene. The CDR3 has 14 residues. The germline V gene encodes CDR1 LNHDA and CDR2 SQIVND (reference sequence). CDR3 DNA sequence: TGTGCCAGTAGTAGAGACAGGGAAGGGCCCGGCTACACCTTC. Protein sequence: CASSRDREGPGYTF.

The chain's CDR3 is CASTPLGNQPQHF. For the CDR3, the DNA is TGTGCCAGCACCCCGTTGGGAAATCAGCCCCAGCATTTT. The chain employs TRBV28 and TRBJ1-5; D gene uncertain. Germline lookup yields CDR1 MDHEN and CDR2 SYDVKM. V was trimmed by 7 bases and J by 4 bases, leaving 11 bases between them. The CDR3 spans 13 residues. Drawing the rest from reference TRBV28 and TRBJ1-5, the complete variable domain is DVKVTQSSRYLVKRTGEKVFLECVQDMDHENMFWYRQDPGLGLRLIYFSYDVKMKEKGDIPEGYSVSREKKERFSLILESASTNQTSMYLCASTPLGNQPQHFGDGTRLSIL.

The chain joins TRBV7-2 to TRBJ2-1; 14 bases align to TRBD2. This CDR3 comprises 15 residues. V was pared by 4 bases and J by 8 bases, with 4 bases of the junction left unmatched. Germline V gene lookup returns CDR1 SGHTA and CDR2 FQGNSA. CDR3: CASSSGLAGGDEQFF. In DNA, the CDR3 is TGTGCCAGCAGCTCCGGACTAGCGGGGGGAGATGAGCAGTTCTTC.

This clone was picked up one time. The junction departs from the called germline gene at one end, perhaps through a read error. The chain carries TRBV18 and TRBJ2-5; tentative D call: TRBD1 (7 bases). The CDR3 length is 15 residues. Looked up from germline, CDR1 is KGHSH and CDR2 is LQKENI. CDR3 DNA sequence: TGTGCCAGCTCCCCACCAGGGGGGCTCCAAGAGACCCAGTACTTC. Translating gives CASSPPGGLQETQYF.

J is TRBJ1-5 and V is TRBV7-8; 7 nucleotides align to TRBD1. The V and J ends lost 6 bases and 5 bases, in that order; junction bases with no gene match: 22. Germline CDR1 and CDR2: SGHVS and FQNEAQ. The CDR3 has 19 residues. The CDR3 region is CASSDAAPRPGQVDQPQHF. The CDR3 DNA reads TGTGCCAGCAGTGATGCCGCCCCCCGCCCCGGACAGGTAGATCAGCCCCAGCATTTT.

The genes are TRBV5-1 and TRBJ2-2; unclear D gene. The germline CDR1 and CDR2 sequences are SGHRS and YFSETQ. The length of the CDR3 is 14 residues. V was pared by 2 bases and J by 6 bases, with 11 bases between. CDR3 DNA: TGCGCCAGCAGCTTAAGGATGTGGGCCGGGGAGCTGTTTTTT. Translation: CASSLRMWAGELFF.

V gene TRBV9 combines with J gene TRBJ2-7; 8 bases match TRBD2. The germline gives CDR1 SGDLS, CDR2 YYNGEE. Losses at the gene ends were 8 bases for V and 2 bases for J; bases not matched to a gene: 6. CDR3 length: 13 amino acids. The DNA for the CDR3 is TGTGCCAGTGGGGGCGGGGGGACCTACGAGCAGTACTTC. This sequence encodes CASGGGGTYEQYF.

On this clone itself: Additional DNA sequences in this sample encode the identical CDR3. The J gene is TRBJ1-3, the V gene TRBV29-1; D ambiguous. CDR1 SQVTM and CDR2 ANQGSEA come from the germline V gene. The germline V and J ends were trimmed by 7 bases and 4 bases, with 8 bases remaining between them. The CDR3 sequence is 11 residues long. As DNA, the CDR3 is TGCAGCGCAAGGGAGGGAAACACCATATATTTT. Its protein is CSAREGNTIYF.

The chain couples TRBV19 to TRBJ2-1; 12 positions agree with TRBD2. Trimming at V came to 5 bases and at J to 6 bases, leaving 8 bases not matched to a gene. Germline loops: CDR1 LNHDA, CDR2 SQIVND (reference sequence). The CDR3 length is 16 residues. The CDR3 sequence: CASSSRLAGAANEQFF. The CDR3 DNA sequence: TGTGCCAGTAGTTCTCGACTAGCGGGAGCTGCCAATGAGCAGTTCTTC. The full variable domain, in which reference TRBV19 and TRBJ2-1 provide the parts outside the CDR3, is DGGITQSPKYLFRKEGQNVTLSCEQNLNHDAMYWYRQDPGQGLRLIYYSQIVNDFQKGDIAEGYSVSREKKESFPLTVTSAQKNPTAFYLCASSSRLAGAANEQFFGPGTRLTVL.

The J gene is TRBJ1-5, the V gene TRBV28; no clear D. The CDR3 loop spans 14 amino acids. In germline, CDR1 is MDHEN, CDR2 SYDVKM. Trimming took 7 bases from V and 7 from J, leaving 17 bases between them. The CDR3 nucleotides read TGTGCCAGCACTCCGGGCGGAAGGGAACAGCCCCAGCATTTT. The encoded protein is CASTPGGREQPQHF.

As to this clone: A read error is likely, as this CDR3 ends without the conserved phenylalanine or tryptophan. This chain uses TRBV18 with TRBJ1-2; maybe TRBD1 (6 bases). Germline CDR1 reads KGHSH; CDR2 reads LQKENI. This CDR3 spans 17 amino acids. V lost 3 bases and J lost 4, with 21 bases in between. In DNA form, the CDR3 reads TGTGCCAGCTCACCGTCTTCTTCCGGACAGACCATCTATGGCTACACCCTC. Its translation: CASSPSSSGQTIYGYTL.

DNA of the CDR3: TGTGCCAGCTCCCCCCCAGTAGCCAAAAACATTCAGTACTTC. It encodes CASSPPVAKNIQYF. This chain links TRBV2 with TRBJ2-4; D is ambiguous. Trimming left V 8 bases short and J 0 bases short, with 11 bases between. Germline CDR1 SNHLY, CDR2 FYNNEI. The CDR3 consists of 14 residues.

The V and J genes are TRBV7-8 and TRBJ1-5; 9 positions agree with TRBD1. The CDR3 is 15 amino acids. V lost 5 bases, J lost 5 bases, and 7 bases stayed unmatched. The germline gives CDR1 SGHVS, CDR2 FQNEAQ. CDR3 amino acids: CASSLGQGSYQPQHF. Written as DNA, the CDR3 is TGTGCCAGCAGCCTCGGACAGGGGAGTTATCAGCCCCAGCATTTT.

In this sample, this clone turned up once. The chain carries TRBV19 and TRBJ2-7; 9 bases fit TRBD1. The V segment lost 4 bases and the J segment 5 bases; nucleotides outside the gene matches: 6. The CDR3 is made up of 14 amino acids. Germline V gene data show CDR1 as LNHDA and CDR2 as SQIVND (reference sequence). In DNA form, the CDR3 reads TGTGCCAGTAGTAACAGGGGGCTTCAGGACGAGCAGTACTTC. It translates to CASSNRGLQDEQYF.

CDR3 bases: TGTGCCTGGGAGGGGGGCTGGAGCTATGGCTACACCTTC. Its translation: CAWEGGWSYGYTF. The chain links TRBV30 to TRBJ1-2, with D maybe TRBD1 (6 bases). The V and J ends lost 5 bases and 4 bases respectively, with 14 bases between them. The CDR3 contains 13 residues. Germline V CDR1 and CDR2: GTSNPN, SVGIG (reference sequence).

This chain joins TRBV28 and TRBJ2-7; 8 bases align to TRBD2. With V trimmed by 6 bases and J by 4 bases, 11 bases remained unmatched. The CDR3 consists of 15 residues. The V gene's germline CDR1 is MDHEN and CDR2 SYDVKM. CDR3 region: CASSRPGTRSYEQYF. CDR3 bases: TGTGCCAGCAGCCGTCCCGGGACTAGGTCTTACGAGCAGTACTTC.

The rearrangement links TRBV27 to TRBJ2-1; D perhaps matches TRBD2 (6 bases). The CDR3 loop spans 15 amino acids. Germline V gene data show CDR1 as MNHEY and CDR2 as SMNVEV (reference sequence). Trimming pared 3 bases from V and 8 bases from J, leaving 17 bases between. The CDR3 loop reads CASSFLAGQTDEQFF. The CDR3 bases are TGTGCCAGCAGTTTTCTGGCGGGGCAGACGGATGAGCAGTTCTTC.

The chain couples TRBV10-2 to TRBJ2-2; TRBD2 aligns across 7 bases. CDR1 and CDR2 from the germline V gene are WSHSY and SAAADI. The CDR3 sequence is 14 residues long. V dropped 0 bases and J dropped 6; count of bases not matched to a gene: 1. The CDR3 protein is CASSESREPGELFF. As DNA, the CDR3 is TGCGCCAGCAGTGAGTCGCGGGAGCCCGGGGAGCTGTTTTTT.

In nucleotides, the CDR3 is TGTGCCAGCAGCCCTAGGGGCAGGGCCACCGGAGAGACCCAGTACTTC. Translation: CASSPRGRATGETQYF. The chain is built from TRBV7-9 and TRBJ2-5; possible D gene TRBD1, 5 bases. Germline CDR1 is SEHNR and CDR2 is FQNEAQ (reference sequence). CDR3 length: 16 residues. Trimming shortened V by 5 bases and J by 4 bases, and 20 bases separated the two germline ends.

This clone was seen only once. This chain joins TRBV28 and TRBJ2-2, with 14 nucleotides matching TRBD2. The length of the CDR3 is 16 residues. The germline CDR1 and CDR2 sequences are MDHEN and SYDVKM. V lost 6 bases and J lost 4; bases outside the gene matches: 4. This chain's CDR3 is CASRPGLAGVTGELFF. The CDR3, as DNA: TGTGCCAGCAGACCGGGACTAGCGGGAGTCACCGGGGAGCTGTTTTTT.

The chain uses TRBV19 and TRBJ2-2, with D tentatively TRBD2 (5 bases). The CDR3 loop spans 14 amino acids. The V end was cut by 1 base, the J end by 8 bases, with 11 bases between. Germline V gene data show CDR1 as LNHDA and CDR2 as SQIVND (reference sequence). The chain's CDR3 is CASSIGRETGELFF. The CDR3 region has the DNA TGTGCCAGTAGTATAGGTAGGGAGACAGGGGAGCTGTTTTTT. The full variable domain, in which reference TRBV19 and TRBJ2-2 provide the parts outside the CDR3, is DGGITQSPKYLFRKEGQNVTLSCEQNLNHDAMYWYRQDPGQGLRLIYYSQIVNDFQKGDIAEGYSVSREKKESFPLTVTSAQKNPTAFYLCASSIGRETGELFFGEGSRLTVL.

The chain employs TRBV4-3 and TRBJ2-6; 7 bases fit TRBD2. The ends lost 0 bases at V and 2 bases at J; junction bases unmatched: 1. This CDR3 contains 16 residues. The V gene's germline CDR1 is LGHNA and CDR2 YSLEER. CDR3 residues: CASSQDGGAGANVLTF. CDR3 DNA: TGCGCCAGCAGCCAAGATGGGGGGGCTGGGGCCAACGTCCTGACTTTC.

This clone has more than one count but fewer than ten. The V call is TRBV4-3, the J call TRBJ2-2; possible D gene TRBD2, 5 bases. Looked up from germline, CDR1 is LGHNA and CDR2 is YSLEER. This CDR3 is built from 15 residues. V shed 0 bases and J shed 1 base, with 6 bases lying between them. DNA of the CDR3: TGCGCCAGCAGCCAAGAACTAGGGAACACCGGGGAGCTGTTTTTT. Encoded protein: CASSQELGNTGELFF.

This chain links TRBV10-2 with TRBJ1-2; no clear D gene. Per the germline V gene, CDR1 is WSHSY and CDR2 is SAAADI. The CDR3 covers 11 residues. V gave up 3 bases and J gave up 1 base, with 0 bases separating them. As DNA, the CDR3 is TGCGCCAGCAGTGATAACTATGGCTACACCTTC. Amino acid sequence: CASSDNYGYTF.